Sequencing of this T cell receptor beta chain was carried out in a study of blood T cell repertoires in COVID-19. Study-level information: From the United States, Italy and Spain came samples of acute and convalescent COVID-19.

Sequencing was performed with immunoSEQ multiplex PCR; in TCRdb, only in-frame clones are kept and a portion is missing. The sample has fewer than 50,000 clones, more than 65% seen once; the top ten hold about 29%. CDR3 length: 17 amino acids. V dropped 4 bases and J dropped 3; count of bases not matched to a gene: 9. Germline CDR1 and CDR2: SGHVS and FQNEAQ. The chain joins TRBV7-8 to TRBJ1-5, with TRBD1 matching 10 bases. The specimen sequenced was peripheral blood. This sequence was found in an elderly man with acute or convalescent COVID-19. Here the CDR3 reads CASSSPDRGRNNQPQHF. CDR3 DNA sequence: TGTGCCAGCAGCTCGCCCGACAGGGGGCGAAACAATCAGCCCCAGCATTTT.